This T cell receptor (beta chain) was sequenced in a study of blood T cell repertoires in COVID-19. Study background: Samples representing acute and convalescent COVID-19 were sourced from the United States, Italy and Spain. The cDNA or gDNA used as material had been derived from T cells, B-cell-depleted T cells, or PBMCs.

Seattle patient enrollment occurred during active infection, with longitudinal follow-up thereafter. The germline gives CDR1 SEHNR, CDR2 FQNEAQ (reference sequence). With V trimmed by 4 bases and J by 7 bases, 9 bases remained unmatched. This CDR3 has 14 residues. TCRdb keeps only in-frame clones here, not all; method: immunoSEQ multiplex PCR. In the table there are 400,000 to 450,000 clones, around 91% of which are singletons. The specimen was peripheral blood. The gene calls are TRBV7-9 and TRBJ1-2, with 7 bases matching TRBD1. This receptor was identified in a woman in her thirties or forties with COVID-19, enrolled during active disease. The CDR3 loop is CASSYKGGSGGYTF. The DNA of the CDR3 is TGTGCCAGCAGCTATAAAGGGGGCTCCGGTGGCTACACCTTC.